Below, one TCR beta chain is given with its context. The sample originates from a study of blood T cell repertoires in COVID-19. The V gene's germline CDR1 is SGHRS and CDR2 YFSETQ. V was pared by 3 bases and J by 7 bases, with 5 bases of the junction left unmatched. This CDR3 has 14 residues. Methods used by the authors: Amplification from reference gene primers served as the basis for estimated nucleated cell counts. The data were produced by immunoSEQ multiplex PCR, yet TCRdb's version contains in-frame clones alone and is incomplete. V, J and clone size were drawn from that table, and D and trimming were deduced from the DNA. This table has hundreds of thousands of clones, 80% to 90% appearing once.

The sequenced sample consisted of peripheral blood. V usage is TRBV5-1 and J usage is TRBJ2-1; TRBD1 agrees at 9 bases. The clonotype originates from a woman between 35 and 50 years old with active or convalescent COVID-19. The CDR3 sequence: CASSSAGTGNEQFF. The CDR3 DNA reads TGCGCCAGCAGCTCGGCCGGGACAGGGAATGAGCAGTTCTTC.